This T cell receptor beta chain was identified during a study of blood T cell repertoires in COVID-19. Per the study methods: Nucleated cell counts were estimated from reference gene primer amplification. Using immunoSEQ multiplex PCR, the repertoire was profiled, and TCRdb retains in-frame clones only, with some absent. V, J and clone size are those of that table, while D and trimming were read from the DNA. The sample lists roughly 430,000 clones, approximately 90% occurring once. Clinical history as reported by participants underpinned cohort assignment. The CDR3 has 13 amino acids. CDR1 is SGHVS, CDR2 FQNEAQ, per germline. V trimming: 4 bases; J trimming: 5 bases; junction bases outside the gene matches: 4.

Sequencing used PBMCs or T cells enriched from blood (not recorded which). The source of this sequence is a woman in her late teens or twenties who had been exposed to COVID-19. The V call is TRBV7-8, the J call TRBJ2-5; TRBD2 agrees at 7 bases. As DNA, the CDR3 is TGTGCCAGCAGCTCAGCTAGCGGCGAGACCCAGTACTTC. It specifies CASSSASGETQYF. Together with reference TRBV7-8 and TRBJ2-5, the CDR3 gives the full variable domain: GAGVSQSPRYKVAKRGQDVALRCDPISGHVSLFWYQQALGQGPEFLTYFQNEAQLDKSGLPSDRFFAERPEGSVSTLKIQRTQQEDSAVYLCASSSASGETQYFGPGTRLLVL.